One and the same sample provided the 7 T cell receptor beta chains below, sequenced in a study of TIL therapy for anti-PD-1-resistant metastatic lung cancer. The sample's time point: pre-treatment sample, taken before nivolumab and TIL therapy. Most excised metastases sampled were pleural nodules or supraclavicular lymph nodes. This was the immunoSEQ v3 assay. Sequencing used immunoSEQ multiplex PCR; TCRdb keeps in-frame clones, though not all of them. The sample yields more than 20,000 clones, approximately 63% seen once. This material consisted of tumor tissue, taken at baseline. All receptors derive from a woman aged 30-79 years with non-small cell lung cancer.

The chain joins TRBV11-2 to TRBJ2-7; 7 bases align to TRBD1. After removal of 1 base from V and 13 bases from J, the junction contained 10 bases not matched to a gene. Germline CDR1 reads SGHAT; CDR2 reads FQNNGV. This CDR3 has 13 amino acids. The CDR3 is CASSLGGRDRPYF. The CDR3 nucleotides are TGTGCCAGCAGCTTAGGGGGACGGGACAGACCCTACTTC.

J is TRBJ2-2 and V is TRBV29-1, with D unresolved. Germline CDR1 reads SQVTM; CDR2 reads ANQGSEA. The CDR3 runs 15 residues. V lost 3 bases, J lost 1 base, and 12 bases lay in between. The CDR3 loop is CSVDTGSGNTGELFF. CDR3 nucleotide sequence: TGCAGCGTTGATACGGGTTCGGGGAACACCGGGGAGCTGTTTTTT.

V is TRBV30 and J is TRBJ1-5, with D unresolved. The germline V gene encodes CDR1 GTSNPN and CDR2 SVGIG (reference sequence). This CDR3 is 14 amino acids long. V lost 3 bases to trimming and J lost 6 bases, with 15 bases between them. The CDR3 nucleotides are TGTGCCTGGAGCTCTGCGGCAGTAGGTCAGCCCCAGCATTTT. Its translation: CAWSSAAVGQPQHF.

The chain joins TRBV30 to TRBJ2-7; D possibly corresponds to TRBD1 (5 bases). This CDR3 region has 13 residues. Germline V gene lookup returns CDR1 GTSNPN and CDR2 SVGIG (reference sequence). The V gene lost 5 bases and the J gene lost 6 bases, with 17 bases spanning the gap. The CDR3 here is CAWGKGSGLEQYF. The CDR3 DNA follows: TGTGCCTGGGGAAAGGGGTCAGGCCTCGAGCAGTACTTC.

This clone was observed a few times. The chain combines TRBV7-9 with TRBJ2-2; D possibly corresponds to TRBD2 (6 bases). V lost 6 bases and J lost 4, with 18 bases in between. CDR1 is SEHNR, CDR2 FQNEAQ, per germline (reference sequence). This CDR3 has 16 amino acids. CDR3 DNA: TGTGCCAGCAGAAAGCTTGGAGGGGACCCCACCGGGGAGCTGTTTTTT. Translating it yields CASRKLGGDPTGELFF.

The chain is built from TRBV7-9 and TRBJ1-2, with 8 positions matching TRBD1. Unmatched junction bases numbered 10, after V lost 1 base and J lost 6 bases. The CDR3 has 16 amino acids. Germline CDR1 reads SEHNR; CDR2 reads FQNEAQ (reference sequence). CDR3 sequence (DNA): TGTGCCAGCAGCTTAGGGTCCGTAGGGACAGGAGATGGCTACACCTTC. Translated: CASSLGSVGTGDGYTF. Combining the CDR3 with reference TRBV7-9 and TRBJ1-2 gives the whole variable domain DTGVSQNPRHKITKRGQNVTFRCDPISEHNRLYWYRQTLGQGPEFLTYFQNEAQLEKSRLLSDRFSAERPKGSFSTLEIQRTEQGDSAMYLCASSLGSVGTGDGYTFGSGTRLTVV.

The chain combines TRBV2 with TRBJ2-2, with D possibly being TRBD2 (5 bases). Germline values: CDR1 SNHLY, CDR2 FYNNEI. This CDR3 contains 13 residues. V gave up 5 bases and J gave up 3 bases, with 7 bases separating them. The CDR3 nucleotides read TGTGCCAGCAGTCGAGGGCACACCGGGGAGCTGTTTTTT. It translates to CASSRGHTGELFF.